This entry concerns a single TCR beta chain. Its antigen is undetermined. The entry originates in a study of cytomegalovirus exposure and HLA in healthy donors. The study, taken as a whole, reports: Both high specificity and high sensitivity reportedly marked the classifier's diagnosis of cytomegalovirus status. 150 to 200 TCR beta chains were listed as cytomegalovirus-associated. A cluster of highly shared sequence variants was likely a sequencing artifact. A missense DCLRE1C variant was associated with V- and J-gene trimming of TCR beta chains in a later analysis, and an independent cohort replicated the association.

Vbeta (60) and Jbeta (13) primers were used in the PCR. The assay was immunoSEQ multiplex PCR, and TCRdb's table has in-frame clones only and misses some. The table lists 70,000 or so clones. The CDR3 has 15 residues. CDR1 and CDR2 (germline): MGHRA, YSYEKL. Trimming removed 3 bases at V and 9 bases at J, with 15 bases between. This rearrangement joins TRBV4-1 to TRBJ1-6, with no clear D. The receptor's source is a boy younger than 18 in good health and CMV-seronegative. The sequenced material came from PBMCs. The CDR3 protein is CASSHRSVAGSPLHF. The CDR3 coding sequence is TGCGCCAGCAGCCACCGATCAGTAGCTGGTTCACCCCTCCACTTT.